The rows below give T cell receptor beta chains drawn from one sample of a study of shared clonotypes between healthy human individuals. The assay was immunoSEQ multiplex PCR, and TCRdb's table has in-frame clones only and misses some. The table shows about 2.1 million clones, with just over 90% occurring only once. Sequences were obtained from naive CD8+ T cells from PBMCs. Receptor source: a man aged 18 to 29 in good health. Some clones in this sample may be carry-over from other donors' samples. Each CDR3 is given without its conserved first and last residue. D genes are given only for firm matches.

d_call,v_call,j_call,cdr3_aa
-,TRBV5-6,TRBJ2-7,ASSRTPGAYEQY
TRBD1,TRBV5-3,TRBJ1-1,ARSPTGAGGPNTEAF
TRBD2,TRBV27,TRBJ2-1,ASSLTSGRAHNEQF
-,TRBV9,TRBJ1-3,ASSSLRNTIY
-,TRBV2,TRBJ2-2,ASSEAGDTGELF
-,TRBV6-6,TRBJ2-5,ASSGQPGVVETQY
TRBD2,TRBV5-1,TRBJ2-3,ASRARIAGGPTDTQY
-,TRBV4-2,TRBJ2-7,ASSQAAGPYEQY
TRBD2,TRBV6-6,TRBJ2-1,ASSYTSGHNEQF
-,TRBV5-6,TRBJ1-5,ASSSGTPGPQH
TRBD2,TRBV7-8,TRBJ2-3,ASSSGLAGRTDTQY